Presented here are 10 T cell receptor beta chains from one specimen sequenced in a study of OX40 agonist ivuxolimab in advanced cancers. Library preparation employed the immunoSEQ multiplex PCR assay. TCRdb mirrors the immuneACCESS table, restricted to in-frame sequences. Some clones are absent from its copies; in checked studies, under half trace to an unresolved V gene, and the reason for the others is unknown. For this sample there are tens of thousands of clones; 92% appear just once. 8% to 10% of the sample is held by the ten biggest clonotypes. The sequenced sample was CD4+ or CD8+ T cells sorted from blood, obtained in a trial of the OX40 agonist ivuxolimab. The receptor source for this set is an adult with an advanced solid tumor such as melanoma, head and neck, liver or kidney cancer.

This sequence joins TRBV19 and TRBJ1-1; D uncertain. V was trimmed by 0 bases and J by 0 bases, leaving 2 bases between them. The CDR3 covers 13 residues. Germline-derived CDR1 and CDR2 are LNHDA and SQIVND (reference sequence). The CDR3 bases are TGTGCCAGTAGTATAGATCTGAACACTGAAGCTTTCTTT. Its protein is CASSIDLNTEAFF.

V gene TRBV28 combines with J gene TRBJ2-7, with D unclear. Deletions cut 2 bases from V and 7 bases from J, with 9 bases between. Germline assignment: CDR1 MDHEN and CDR2 SYDVKM. The CDR3 consists of 12 residues. CDR3 amino acids: CASSLAGREQYF. The CDR3 DNA reads TGTGCCAGCAGTTTAGCCGGCAGAGAGCAGTACTTC.

The chain carries TRBV6-5 and TRBJ2-3; D gene unclear. The V and J ends lost 0 bases and 2 bases respectively, with 6 bases between them. Germline lookup yields CDR1 MNHEY and CDR2 SVGAGI. This CDR3 has 14 residues. The CDR3 nucleotides read TGTGCCAGCAGTTACTCCAGGTCCACAGATACGCAGTATTTT. It is translated as CASSYSRSTDTQYF.

V is TRBV28 and J is TRBJ1-5; the D is unclear. This CDR3 region has 14 residues. Germline V CDR1 and CDR2: MDHEN, SYDVKM. Trimming stripped 6 bases from V and 5 bases from J, with 14 bases between. CDR3 residues: CASSLSIADQPQHF. CDR3 nucleotide sequence: TGTGCCAGCAGCTTGTCCATAGCAGATCAGCCCCAGCATTTT.

V usage is TRBV4-1 and J usage is TRBJ1-6; 7 bases align to TRBD1. Germline V gives CDR1 MGHRA, CDR2 YSYEKL. This CDR3 is built from 14 residues. V lost 3 bases to trimming and J lost 8 bases; unmatched junction nucleotides: 4. CDR3 DNA sequence: TGCGCCAGCAGCCACCGACAGGGCCATTCACCCCTCCACTTT. This sequence encodes CASSHRQGHSPLHF.

The CDR3 is CASSVATTGTEGTEAFF. Written as DNA, the CDR3 is TGTGCCAGCAGCGTAGCTACGACGGGGACCGAGGGGACTGAAGCTTTCTTT. The chain joins TRBV9 to TRBJ1-1, with a weak D call TRBD1 (5 bases). This CDR3 contains 17 residues. Germline V lookup: CDR1 SGDLS, CDR2 YYNGEE. The V end lost 0 bases, the J end lost 5 bases, and 20 bases lay between the germline ends. The full variable domain, completed using reference TRBV9 and TRBJ1-1, is DSGVTQTPKHLITATGQRVTLRCSPRSGDLSVYWYQQSLDQGLQFLIQYYNGEERAKGNILERFSAQQFPDLHSELNLSSLELGDSALYFCASSVATTGTEGTEAFFGQGTRLTVV.

The J gene is TRBJ1-3, the V gene TRBV28, with D perhaps matching TRBD1 (5 bases). The CDR3 contains 13 residues. Germline values: CDR1 MDHEN, CDR2 SYDVKM. Trimming stripped 6 bases from V and 4 bases from J, with 10 bases between. CDR3 in amino acids: CASSAGGGNTIYF. Here the CDR3 DNA reads TGTGCCAGCAGCGCGGGGGGGGGAAACACCATATATTTT.

The chain couples TRBV7-8 to TRBJ2-1, with 16 positions matching TRBD2. The CDR3 contains 18 residues. In germline, CDR1 is SGHVS, CDR2 FQNEAQ. V shed 5 bases and J 0 bases; nucleotides not matched to a gene: 4. CDR3 sequence: CASSMGLAGGSSYNEQFF. The CDR3 DNA reads TGTGCCAGCAGCATGGGACTAGCGGGAGGGAGCTCCTACAATGAGCAGTTCTTC.

This sequence joins TRBV6-5 and TRBJ2-7; D remains ambiguous. CDR3 length: 13 amino acids. Trimming stripped 0 bases from V and 5 bases from J, with 8 bases between. The germline CDR1 and CDR2 sequences are MNHEY and SVGAGI. DNA for the CDR3: TGTGCCAGCAGTTACTCTCTAGGGAACGAGCAGTACTTC. Its translation: CASSYSLGNEQYF.

CDR3 amino acids: CASSPSPGELFF. CDR3 bases: TGTGCCAGCAGCCCCTCCCCCGGGGAGCTGTTTTTT. The rearrangement links TRBV7-3 to TRBJ2-2; no definite D call. The CDR3 has 12 amino acids. The V gene lost 5 bases and the J gene lost 6 bases, with 7 bases spanning the gap. Germline CDR1 reads SGHTA; CDR2 reads FQGTGA.